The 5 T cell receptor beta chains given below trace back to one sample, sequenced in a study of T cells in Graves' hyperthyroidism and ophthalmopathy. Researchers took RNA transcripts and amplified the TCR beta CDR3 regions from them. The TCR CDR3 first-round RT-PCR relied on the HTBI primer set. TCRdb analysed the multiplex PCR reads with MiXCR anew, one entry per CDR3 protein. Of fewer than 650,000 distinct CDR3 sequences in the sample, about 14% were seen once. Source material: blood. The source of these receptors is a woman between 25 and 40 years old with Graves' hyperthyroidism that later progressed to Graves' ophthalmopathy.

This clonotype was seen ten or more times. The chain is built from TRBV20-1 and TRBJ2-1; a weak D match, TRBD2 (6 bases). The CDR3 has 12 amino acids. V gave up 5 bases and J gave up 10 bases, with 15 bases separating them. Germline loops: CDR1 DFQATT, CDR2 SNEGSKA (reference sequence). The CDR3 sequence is CSAEGRSGEQFF. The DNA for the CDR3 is TGCAGTGCTGAGGGGAGGAGCGGGGAGCAGTTCTTC.

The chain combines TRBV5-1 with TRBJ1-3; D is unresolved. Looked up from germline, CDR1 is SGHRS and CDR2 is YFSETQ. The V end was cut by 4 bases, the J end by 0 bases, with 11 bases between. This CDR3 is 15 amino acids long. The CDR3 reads CASSNEATSGNTIYF. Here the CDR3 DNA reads TGCGCCAGCAGCAACGAGGCCACCTCTGGAAACACCATATATTTT.

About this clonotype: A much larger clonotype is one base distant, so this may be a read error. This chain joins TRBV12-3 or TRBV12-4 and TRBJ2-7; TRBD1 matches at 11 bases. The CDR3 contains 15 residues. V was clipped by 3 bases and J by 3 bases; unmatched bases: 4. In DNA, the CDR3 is TGTGCCAGCAGTTTCCGGGACAGGGGGAACTACGAGCAGTACTTC. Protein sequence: CASSFRDRGNYEQYF.

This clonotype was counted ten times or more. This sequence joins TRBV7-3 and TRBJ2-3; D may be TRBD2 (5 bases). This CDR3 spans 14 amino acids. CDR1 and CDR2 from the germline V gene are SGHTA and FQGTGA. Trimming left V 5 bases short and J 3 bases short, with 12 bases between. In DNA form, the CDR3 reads TGTGCCAGCAGCCCGGGATTCGAAACAGATACGCAGTATTTT. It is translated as CASSPGFETDTQYF.

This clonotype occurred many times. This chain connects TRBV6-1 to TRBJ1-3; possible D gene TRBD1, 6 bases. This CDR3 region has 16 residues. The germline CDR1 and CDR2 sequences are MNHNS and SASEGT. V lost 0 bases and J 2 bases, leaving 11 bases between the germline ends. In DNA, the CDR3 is TGTGCCAGCAGTGAAGCGGACAGCACTCCTGGAAACACCATATATTTT. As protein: CASSEADSTPGNTIYF.